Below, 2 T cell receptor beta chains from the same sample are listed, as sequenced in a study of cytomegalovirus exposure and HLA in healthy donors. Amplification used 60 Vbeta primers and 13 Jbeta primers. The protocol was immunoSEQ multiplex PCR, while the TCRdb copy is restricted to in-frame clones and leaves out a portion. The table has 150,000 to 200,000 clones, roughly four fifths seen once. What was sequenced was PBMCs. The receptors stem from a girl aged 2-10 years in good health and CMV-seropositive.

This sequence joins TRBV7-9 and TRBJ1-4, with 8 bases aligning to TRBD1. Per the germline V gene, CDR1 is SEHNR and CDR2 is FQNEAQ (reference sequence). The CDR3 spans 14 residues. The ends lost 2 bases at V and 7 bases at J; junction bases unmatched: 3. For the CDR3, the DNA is TGTGCCAGCAGCTTACAGGGGGCGGGTGAAAAACTGTTTTTT. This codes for CASSLQGAGEKLFF. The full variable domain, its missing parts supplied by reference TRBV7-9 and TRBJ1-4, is DTGVSQNPRHKITKRGQNVTFRCDPISEHNRLYWYRQTLGQGPEFLTYFQNEAQLEKSRLLSDRFSAERPKGSFSTLEIQRTEQGDSAMYLCASSLQGAGEKLFFGSGTQLSVL.

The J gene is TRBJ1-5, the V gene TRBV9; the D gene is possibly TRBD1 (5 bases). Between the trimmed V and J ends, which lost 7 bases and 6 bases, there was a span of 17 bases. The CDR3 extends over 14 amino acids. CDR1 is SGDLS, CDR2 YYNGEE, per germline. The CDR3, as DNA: TGTGCCAGCGGACCTTCCAGGGAAGGTCAGCCCCAGCATTTT. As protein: CASGPSREGQPQHF.